This T cell receptor beta chain was obtained from a study of T cells in Graves' hyperthyroidism and ophthalmopathy. The CDR3 regions of TCR beta were amplified from RNA transcripts. The HTBI primer set drove a first-round RT-PCR of the TCR CDR3. TCRdb analysed the multiplex PCR reads with MiXCR anew, one entry per CDR3 protein. Of roughly 700,000 distinct CDR3 sequences in the sample, just over 35% are singletons; the top ten hold around 31%. Study-level points and caveats: Ophthalmopathy could be told apart from stable hyperthyroidism with a 13 V-J model.

This clonotype was seen many times. The antigen remains undetermined. Fresh 10 ml peripheral blood yielded PBMCs. The CDR3 has 13 amino acids. Trimming took 2 bases from V and 14 from J; bases not matched to a gene: 6. The V gene's germline CDR1 is SNHLY and CDR2 FYNNEI. What was sequenced was blood. The sequence was collected from a woman aged 40-49 years with Graves' hyperthyroidism. The rearrangement joins TRBV2 to TRBJ1-6, with TRBD1 identical over 7 bases. The CDR3 DNA reads as TGTGCCAGCAGTGAAATGGCAGGGGGTACCCTCCACTTT. Its protein is CASSEMAGGTLHF.